This T cell receptor beta chain derives from a study of blood T cell repertoires in COVID-19. Study context: Samples of COVID-19 (acute and convalescent) were obtained from the United States, Italy and Spain. Sample material is recorded as cDNA or gDNA derived from T cells, B-cell-depleted T cells, or PBMCs.

How the authors handled the data: For nucleated cells, counts were estimated from reference gene primer amplification. Data came from immunoSEQ multiplex PCR; TCRdb stores just in-frame clones and leaves some out. That table is the source of V, J and clone size, and D and trimming were worked out from the DNA. The sample carries about 360,000 clones, around 84% recorded once. Per germline, CDR1 SGHAT and CDR2 FQNNGV. Trimming took 2 bases from V and 0 from J, leaving 11 bases between them. The CDR3 sequence is 17 residues long. Source material: peripheral blood. The TCR comes from a human donor in a cohort sampled during active COVID-19. This rearrangement joins TRBV11-2 to TRBJ2-6; D is perhaps TRBD1 (5 bases). The CDR3 spells CASSLRVGDSGANVLTF. CDR3 coding DNA: TGTGCCAGCAGCTTAAGAGTAGGGGACTCTGGGGCCAACGTCCTGACTTTC.